A single sample is the source of the 20 T cell receptor beta chains below, sequenced in a study of shared clonotypes between healthy human individuals (dated by TCRdb to 2019 to 2021). The library came from the immunoSEQ multiplex PCR assay. In TCRdb, the immuneACCESS table is reduced to in-frame sequences with V and J assigned. These tables do not hold every clone; where another copy was compared, an unresolved V gene accounts for under half, and the others remain unexplained. The sample table lists a few million clones, roughly nine tenths of them with a count of one. Over 0.12% of the sample is held by the ten biggest clonotypes. Sequences were obtained from naive CD4+ T cells sorted from blood. Interpreted using the paper, the cell subset or site label stands for: CD45RA+ positively selected. The receptors were sampled from a man aged 18-30 years in good health.

The rearrangement uses TRBV5-4 and TRBJ2-5; 13 nucleotides match TRBD2. After removal of 4 bases from V and 3 bases from J, the junction contained 6 bases not matched to a gene. The CDR3 spans 16 residues. Germline values: CDR1 SGHNT, CDR2 YYREEE (reference sequence). Written as DNA, the CDR3 is TGTGCCAGCAGCCCACGGACTAGCGGGGGTGAAGAGACCCAGTACTTC. This translates into CASSPRTSGGEETQYF.

J is TRBJ2-1 and V is TRBV10-1; no clear D. V dropped 2 bases and J dropped 7 bases, with 9 bases sitting between them. CDR1 and CDR2 (germline): WNHNN, SYGVQD (reference sequence). CDR3 length: 13 residues. CDR3 sequence: CASSEQVGNEQFF. CDR3 nucleotides: TGCGCCAGCAGTGAGCAGGTCGGGAATGAGCAGTTCTTC.

The CDR3 DNA reads TGTGCCAGCAGCCAAGAGTGGGAAATAGGACAGGGGGGGTCCTACGAGCAGTACTTC. This translates into CASSQEWEIGQGGSYEQYF. This rearrangement joins TRBV4-2 to TRBJ2-7, with 10 bases aligning to TRBD1. Trimming cost V 0 bases and J 1 base; bases outside gene matches: 12. The CDR3 has 19 amino acids. In germline, CDR1 is LGHNA, CDR2 YNFKEQ.

This clone was counted a few times. V usage is TRBV6-5 and J usage is TRBJ1-6, with D possibly being TRBD1 (5 bases). Germline values: CDR1 MNHEY, CDR2 SVGAGI. Trimming pared 2 bases from V and 7 bases from J, leaving 9 bases between. The CDR3 has 14 residues. The CDR3 sequence is CASSYDSQNSPLHF. The CDR3 nucleotides read TGTGCCAGCAGTTACGACAGTCAGAATTCACCCCTCCACTTT.

Comments on this clone: This CDR3 is also generated by other DNA sequences in the sample. The gene calls are TRBV7-6 and TRBJ1-3; perhaps TRBD1 as D (5 bases). CDR1 and CDR2 (germline): SGHVS, FNYEAQ. The CDR3 totals 14 residues. Deletions cut 5 bases from V and 4 bases from J, with 12 bases between. This chain's CDR3 is CASSLRGSGNTIYF. Here the CDR3 DNA reads TGTGCCAGCAGCCTACGGGGCTCCGGAAACACCATATATTTT.

This chain links TRBV6-5 with TRBJ1-1; D remains ambiguous. CDR3 length: 15 residues. Per the germline V gene, CDR1 is MNHEY and CDR2 is SVGAGI. V dropped 4 bases and J dropped 1 base, with 13 bases sitting between them. The CDR3 sequence is CASSFTLDKNTEAFF. As DNA, the CDR3 is TGTGCCAGCAGTTTTACCCTTGACAAGAACACTGAAGCTTTCTTT.

On this clone itself: The same CDR3 arises from other DNA sequences in this sample as well. J is TRBJ2-5 and V is TRBV15; the D is unclear. Trimming removed 0 bases from V and 5 bases from J, with 4 bases in between. The CDR3 has 12 residues. From germline, CDR1 is LNHNV and CDR2 YYDKDF (reference sequence). The CDR3 reads CATSRDRETQYF. The DNA of the CDR3 is TGTGCCACCAGCAGAGATCGTGAGACCCAGTACTTC.

The chain combines TRBV7-9 with TRBJ2-1; a weak D match, TRBD1 (6 bases). The V end was cut by 5 bases, the J end by 1 base, with 15 bases between. CDR3 length: 16 amino acids. The V gene's germline CDR1 is SEHNR and CDR2 FQNEAQ (reference sequence). CDR3 loop: CASSAQGIVSYNEQFF. CDR3 sequence (DNA): TGTGCCAGCAGCGCACAGGGTATCGTGTCCTACAATGAGCAGTTCTTC.

The CDR3 DNA follows: TGCGCCAGCAGCCTCTCGGGGGCAGGACCCACCGGGGAGCTGTTTTTT. Its translation: CASSLSGAGPTGELFF. The V call is TRBV5-1, the J call TRBJ2-2; D could derive from TRBD1 or TRBD2 (6 bases each). Trimming shortened V by 4 bases and J by 4 bases, and 17 bases separated the two germline ends. CDR3 length equals 16 residues. Per the germline V gene, CDR1 is SGHRS and CDR2 is YFSETQ. Based on the CDR3 plus reference TRBV5-1 and TRBJ2-2, the full variable domain is KAGVTQTPRYLIKTRGQQVTLSCSPISGHRSVSWYQQTPGQGLQFLFEYFSETQRNKGNFPGRFSGRQFSNSRSEMNVSTLELGDSALYLCASSLSGAGPTGELFFGEGSRLTVL.

The rearrangement links TRBV6-1 to TRBJ1-3; D is perhaps TRBD1 (5 bases). Germline CDR1 and CDR2: MNHNS and SASEGT. The CDR3 length is 16 residues. Between the trimmed V and J ends, which lost 3 bases and 0 bases, there was a span of 12 bases. Here the CDR3 reads CASSDRVPGSGNTIYF. Written as DNA, the CDR3 is TGTGCCAGCAGTGACAGGGTCCCTGGCTCTGGAAACACCATATATTTT.

This rearrangement joins TRBV19 to TRBJ2-3, with 10 bases identical to TRBD1. CDR3 length: 15 amino acids. The germline V gene encodes CDR1 LNHDA and CDR2 SQIVND (reference sequence). J gave up 1 base and V 5 bases, and 3 bases lay outside the gene matches. The CDR3 sequence: CASSETGGRTDTQYF. The CDR3 DNA reads TGTGCCAGTAGTGAGACAGGGGGCCGCACAGATACGCAGTATTTT.

This chain's CDR3 is CASSQDNPATAYEQYF. The DNA of the CDR3 is TGCGCCAGCAGCCAAGATAACCCTGCGACCGCCTACGAGCAGTACTTC. The V gene is TRBV4-3, the J gene TRBJ2-7; D remains unclear. V was trimmed by 0 bases and J by 2 bases, leaving 14 bases between them. Germline V gives CDR1 LGHNA, CDR2 YSLEER. There are 16 residues in the CDR3.

V is TRBV7-9 and J is TRBJ1-3; TRBD1 is a possible D gene (6 bases). The V end lost 5 bases, the J end lost 0 bases, and 11 bases lay between the germline ends. The CDR3 loop spans 15 amino acids. CDR1 and CDR2 (germline): SEHNR, FQNEAQ (reference sequence). The CDR3 nucleotides are TGTGCCAGCAGCCAACAGGGAAGCTCTGGAAACACCATATATTTT. Translation: CASSQQGSSGNTIYF.

J is TRBJ2-7 and V is TRBV11-3; 8 bases align to TRBD1. The trim removed 5 bases at V and 5 bases at J, leaving 5 bases unmatched. In germline, CDR1 is SGHNT, CDR2 YENEEA. This CDR3 region has 13 residues. The CDR3 spells CASSAQGVDEQYF. The CDR3 DNA sequence: TGTGCCAGCAGCGCACAGGGGGTCGACGAGCAGTACTTC.

This chain connects TRBV4-1 to TRBJ2-7, with 7 bases fitting TRBD1. The CDR3 is made up of 17 amino acids. CDR1 and CDR2 from the germline V gene are MGHRA and YSYEKL. Trimming cost V 1 base and J 0 bases; bases outside gene matches: 9. This CDR3 reads CASSQAPTGQSSYEQYF. CDR3 nucleotides: TGCGCCAGCAGCCAAGCCCCTACGGGACAGAGCTCCTACGAGCAGTACTTC.

The chain recombines TRBV5-4 with TRBJ2-1; 7 bases map to TRBD2. The germline CDR1 and CDR2 sequences are SGHNT and YYREEE (reference sequence). The CDR3 totals 15 residues. V shed 5 bases, J shed 4 bases, and the junction held 9 bases outside the gene matches. The CDR3 nucleotides read TGTGCCAGCAGAACTAGCGCCGTGGCATACAATGAGCAGTTCTTC. It specifies CASRTSAVAYNEQFF.

V and J are TRBV18 and TRBJ2-7, with unresolved D. Trimming left V 0 bases short and J 4 bases short, with 10 bases between. Germline V gene data show CDR1 as KGHSH and CDR2 as LQKENI. CDR3 length: 14 residues. The CDR3 sequence: CASSPPHREYEQYF. The CDR3 DNA sequence: TGTGCCAGCTCACCACCGCACAGAGAGTACGAGCAGTACTTC.

The chain combines TRBV30 with TRBJ1-4, with 8 bases fitting TRBD1. The germline V gene encodes CDR1 GTSNPN and CDR2 SVGIG (reference sequence). The J segment lost 5 bases and the V segment lost 4 bases, leaving 9 bases of the junction unmatched. The CDR3 loop spans 15 amino acids. This chain's CDR3 is CAWKYRGGANEKLFF. For the CDR3, the DNA is TGTGCCTGGAAATACAGGGGGGGGGCCAATGAAAAACTGTTTTTT.

J is TRBJ2-1 and V is TRBV7-2; D remains unclear. V was trimmed by 5 bases and J by 0 bases, leaving 5 bases between them. The CDR3 loop spans 13 amino acids. Germline CDR1 is SGHTA and CDR2 is FQGNSA. The CDR3 spells CASSALSYNEQFF. CDR3 in DNA: TGTGCCAGCAGCGCCCTCTCCTACAATGAGCAGTTCTTC.

This clone showed up just once. This chain links TRBV6-5 with TRBJ2-1; TRBD2 matches at 7 bases. The CDR3 has 16 amino acids. CDR1 and CDR2 (germline): MNHEY, SVGAGI. J was trimmed by 3 bases and V by 0 bases; bases with no gene match: 5. For the CDR3, the DNA is TGTGCCAGCAGTTACTCGATACAGCGGGGCTACAATGAGCAGTTCTTC. This encodes CASSYSIQRGYNEQFF.